Below are 4 T cell receptor beta chains sequenced from a single sample in a study of shared clonotypes between healthy human individuals. CD45RO-negative cells were positively selected for CCR7, leaving out terminally differentiated effector memory CD45RA+ cells. Generated by immunoSEQ multiplex PCR, the TCRdb table keeps only in-frame clones and is missing some. Found here are millions of clones, more than 85% of them singletons; the top ten hold roughly 1.7%. The sample was naive CD8+ T cells from PBMCs. The receptor source for this set is a man aged 18-30 years in good health. Some clones in this sample may be carry-over from other donors' samples.

The chain combines TRBV7-9 with TRBJ1-2; D gene ambiguous. Per the germline V gene, CDR1 is SEHNR and CDR2 is FQNEAQ (reference sequence). The CDR3 is 11 amino acids. V lost 5 bases and J lost 7, with 8 bases in between. The CDR3 loop reads CASSDRGGYTF. DNA of the CDR3: TGTGCCAGCAGCGATAGAGGTGGCTACACCTTC.

The chain couples TRBV27 to TRBJ2-5; maybe TRBD2 (6 bases). Per germline, CDR1 MNHEY and CDR2 SMNVEV (reference sequence). CDR3 length equals 12 residues. The V end was cut by 8 bases, the J end by 3 bases, with 10 bases between. The CDR3 sequence is CASGWREETQYF. The CDR3 nucleotides read TGTGCCAGCGGGTGGAGGGAAGAGACCCAGTACTTC.

Of note for this clone: The sample contains more than one DNA sequence encoding this CDR3. V usage is TRBV4-1 and J usage is TRBJ2-7, with 9 bases matching TRBD2. This CDR3 is built from 15 residues. J lost 2 bases, V lost 6 bases, and 8 bases had no gene match. The germline V gene has CDR1 MGHRA and CDR2 YSYEKL. The CDR3 spells CASSPRLAGAYEQYF. CDR3 DNA sequence: TGCGCCAGCAGTCCAAGATTAGCGGGAGCCTACGAGCAGTACTTC.

The chain joins TRBV29-1 to TRBJ2-7; D not certain. CDR1 and CDR2 (germline): SQVTM, ANQGSEA. The CDR3 is 11 residues long. Trimming took off 5 bases at V and 3 bases at J, with 8 bases between the two ends. The DNA for the CDR3 is TGCAGCGTTTTGACATTCTACGAGCAGTACTTC. Its protein is CSVLTFYEQYF.